A single sample gave rise to the 26 T cell receptor beta chains below, sequenced in a study of blood T cell repertoires in COVID-19. The table came from immunoSEQ multiplex PCR; TCRdb's copy has only in-frame clones and leaves some out. The table includes about 72,000 clones, approximately 85% detected once. Sequences were obtained from peripheral blood. The receptors here all came from an elderly woman with active or convalescent COVID-19.

The chain uses TRBV5-1 and TRBJ1-2, with D possibly TRBD1 on 5 matching bases. This CDR3 is 17 amino acids long. Deletions cut 2 bases from V and 1 base from J, with 18 bases between. Germline lookup yields CDR1 SGHRS and CDR2 YFSETQ. Here the CDR3 reads CASSLVFQGDLNYGYTF. CDR3 in DNA: TGCGCCAGCAGCTTAGTTTTCCAGGGTGACCTTAACTATGGCTACACCTTC. The whole variable domain, remainder taken from reference TRBV5-1 and TRBJ1-2, is KAGVTQTPRYLIKTRGQQVTLSCSPISGHRSVSWYQQTPGQGLQFLFEYFSETQRNKGNFPGRFSGRQFSNSRSEMNVSTLELGDSALYLCASSLVFQGDLNYGYTFGSGTRLTVV.

The gene calls are TRBV2 and TRBJ1-5; D uncertain. The germline V gene has CDR1 SNHLY and CDR2 FYNNEI. V shed 6 bases and J shed 3 bases, with 9 bases lying between them. There are 13 residues in the CDR3. CDR3: CASRGGFNQPQHF. CDR3 DNA: TGTGCCAGCAGGGGCGGGTTCAATCAGCCCCAGCATTTT.

This clone was counted only a few times. The gene calls are TRBV7-3 and TRBJ2-2, with 7 bases matching TRBD1. From germline, CDR1 is SGHTA and CDR2 FQGTGA. The CDR3 is made up of 17 amino acids. Unmatched junction bases numbered 13, after V lost 3 bases and J lost 6 bases. CDR3 sequence reads: CASSFPTARTGSGELFF. CDR3 DNA: TGTGCCAGCAGCTTCCCAACTGCAAGGACAGGATCCGGGGAGCTGTTTTTT.

Concerning this clone itself: Other DNA sequences in this sample translate to the same CDR3. The CDR3 nucleotides are TGTGCCAGCAGCTTGGGGTCTGCGGGAGATACGCAGTATTTT. Its protein is CASSLGSAGDTQYF. The V call is TRBV7-3, the J call TRBJ2-3; D perhaps matches TRBD2 (5 bases). This CDR3 contains 14 residues. Germline CDR1 SGHTA, CDR2 FQGTGA. The V and J ends lost 3 bases and 5 bases respectively, with 12 bases between them. The variable domain in full, completed from reference TRBV7-3 and TRBJ2-3, reads GAGVSQTPSNKVTEKGKYVELRCDPISGHTALYWYRQSLGQGPEFLIYFQGTGAADDSGLPNDRFFAVRPEGSVSTLKIQRTERGDSAVYLCASSLGSAGDTQYFGPGTRLTVL.

The V call is TRBV30, the J call TRBJ1-6; 7 bases align to TRBD1. Germline V gene lookup returns CDR1 GTSNPN and CDR2 SVGIG (reference sequence). The CDR3 is 15 residues long. V lost 4 bases to trimming and J lost 2 bases; unmatched junction nucleotides: 5. CDR3 protein: CAWNGDRAYNSPLHF. The CDR3, as DNA: TGTGCCTGGAATGGAGACAGGGCCTATAATTCACCCCTCCACTTT.

This clone was counted once. The chain couples TRBV7-2 to TRBJ1-2; D unresolved. The CDR3 loop spans 14 amino acids. Germline loops: CDR1 SGHTA, CDR2 FQGNSA. V was shortened by 1 base and J by 3 bases, with 9 bases between the two germline ends. The CDR3 DNA reads as TGTGCCAGCAGCTTAGGGCGACGGGACTATGGCTACACCTTC. This sequence encodes CASSLGRRDYGYTF. The full variable domain, in which reference TRBV7-2 and TRBJ1-2 provide the parts outside the CDR3, is GAGVSQSPSNKVTEKGKDVELRCDPISGHTALYWYRQSLGQGLEFLIYFQGNSAPDKSGLPSDRFSAERTGGSVSTLTIQRTQQEDSAVYLCASSLGRRDYGYTFGSGTRLTVV.

The chain couples TRBV6-2 or TRBV6-3 to TRBJ2-2; maybe TRBD2 (5 bases). V dropped 3 bases and J dropped 5 bases, with 13 bases sitting between them. Germline CDR1 and CDR2: MNHEY and SVGEGT. There are 15 residues in the CDR3. As DNA, the CDR3 is TGTGCCAGCAGTTATGGTCACCCGGGAACCGGGGAGCTGTTTTTT. This encodes CASSYGHPGTGELFF.

This chain connects TRBV18 to TRBJ2-7, with 9 bases identical to TRBD1. Germline loops: CDR1 KGHSH, CDR2 LQKENI. CDR3 length: 19 residues. V lost 2 bases to trimming and J lost 2 bases; unmatched junction nucleotides: 16. The CDR3 DNA reads TGTGCCAGCTCACCATACGCGGGACAGGGAACCGTAGCGACCTACGAGCAGTACTTC. It translates to CASSPYAGQGTVATYEQYF.

The chain employs TRBV12-3 or TRBV12-4 and TRBJ1-5; D gene unclear. Trimming removed 7 bases at V and 5 bases at J, with 9 bases between. CDR3 length equals 12 residues. CDR3 coding DNA: TGTGCCAGCAACCGCGGCCATCAGCCCCAGCATTTT. Its translation is CASNRGHQPQHF.

J is TRBJ2-3 and V is TRBV28, with 8 bases identical to TRBD2. CDR3 length: 14 amino acids. Unmatched junction bases numbered 2, after V lost 6 bases and J lost 0 bases. Germline lookup yields CDR1 MDHEN and CDR2 SYDVKM. The CDR3 nucleotides read TGTGCCAGCAGCCCGGGGGGGAGCACAGATACGCAGTATTTT. Translating gives CASSPGGSTDTQYF.

The rearrangement links TRBV7-9 to TRBJ1-1; possibly TRBD1 for D (6 bases). The CDR3 totals 16 residues. Trimming stripped 3 bases from V and 6 bases from J, with 20 bases between. CDR1 and CDR2 from the germline V gene are SEHNR and FQNEAQ (reference sequence). The CDR3 loop is CASSFEQGVGSAEAFF. CDR3 nucleotide sequence: TGTGCCAGCAGCTTCGAACAGGGCGTTGGGTCGGCTGAAGCTTTCTTT.

The table lists this clone with a count of one. The genes are TRBV10-1 and TRBJ2-1, with 8 bases matching TRBD2. The CDR3 has 16 residues. The germline CDR1 and CDR2 sequences are WNHNN and SYGVQD (reference sequence). Unmatched junction bases numbered 8, after V lost 2 bases and J lost 5 bases. The CDR3 loop is CASSERSGLAHNEQFF. The CDR3 coding sequence is TGCGCCAGCAGTGAGAGGTCAGGACTAGCCCACAATGAGCAGTTCTTC.

V is TRBV9 and J is TRBJ2-1; D is undetermined. V lost 4 bases and J 9 bases, leaving 20 bases between the germline ends. The CDR3 contains 15 residues. Germline V gene sequence: CDR1 SGDLS, CDR2 YYNGEE. The CDR3 DNA reads as TGTGCCAGCAGCTCAATCCCCACTAAGAGTGGTGAGCAGTTCTTC. It codes for CASSSIPTKSGEQFF.

This clone was seen more than once but under ten times. This rearrangement joins TRBV7-2 to TRBJ2-5; 10 bases line up with TRBD2. There are 16 residues in the CDR3. V shed 5 bases and J 5 bases; nucleotides not matched to a gene: 11. Per germline, CDR1 SGHTA and CDR2 FQGNSA. CDR3 region: CASSPRLAGVGETQYF. The DNA of the CDR3 is TGTGCCAGCAGCCCCCGGCTAGCGGGGGTCGGGGAGACCCAGTACTTC.

This chain uses TRBV2 with TRBJ1-4; D is unresolved. The V end lost 7 bases, the J end lost 0 bases, and 9 bases lay between the germline ends. Germline values: CDR1 SNHLY, CDR2 FYNNEI. This CDR3 has 14 amino acids. CDR3 protein: CASMREATNEKLFF. The CDR3, as DNA: TGTGCCAGCATGAGGGAAGCAACTAATGAAAAACTGTTTTTT.

This clone was found once. This chain uses TRBV7-2 with TRBJ2-5, with TRBD1 as a possible D gene (5 bases). The germline CDR1 and CDR2 sequences are SGHTA and FQGNSA. The CDR3 has 14 residues. Trimming removed 1 base from V and 5 bases from J, with 11 bases in between. DNA of the CDR3: TGTGCCAGCAGCTTAGTTAGACAGAGGGAGACCCAGTACTTC. This translates into CASSLVRQRETQYF.

The chain uses TRBV7-9 and TRBJ1-5, with D tentatively TRBD1 (5 bases). In germline, CDR1 is SEHNR, CDR2 FQNEAQ (reference sequence). V lost 2 bases, J lost 6 bases, and 17 bases lay in between. CDR3 length equals 16 residues. The CDR3 coding sequence is TGTGCCAGCAGCTTAATCTTTAGGGGAAGCCCTCAGCCCCAGCATTTT. Translated: CASSLIFRGSPQPQHF.

This rearrangement joins TRBV4-3 to TRBJ2-2; D possibly corresponds to TRBD1 (7 bases). Trimming left V 6 bases short and J 8 bases short, with 16 bases between. Per germline, CDR1 LGHNA and CDR2 YSLEER. This CDR3 comprises 14 residues. The chain's CDR3 is CASRGGTAWGELFF. The CDR3 DNA sequence: TGCGCCAGCAGAGGAGGGACAGCATGGGGGGAGCTGTTTTTT.

There are many counts of this clone. The gene calls are TRBV6-2 or TRBV6-3 and TRBJ2-5, with a possible D match to TRBD2 (5 bases). Trimming left V 5 bases short and J 4 bases short, with 11 bases between. Germline lookup yields CDR1 MNHEY and CDR2 SVGEGT. The CDR3 has 13 amino acids. The CDR3 DNA sequence: TGTGCCAGCAGTCCCGTAGCGCGAGAGACCCAGTACTTC. It codes for CASSPVARETQYF.

V and J are TRBV7-3 and TRBJ2-7; 11 nucleotides align to TRBD2. Germline lookup yields CDR1 SGHTA and CDR2 FQGTGA. This CDR3 contains 14 residues. The trim removed 4 bases at V and 4 bases at J, leaving 3 bases unmatched. CDR3 coding DNA: TGTGCCAGCAGCTCCGGGACTAGCGGTTACGAGCAGTACTTC. Its protein is CASSSGTSGYEQYF.

The rearrangement links TRBV7-8 to TRBJ1-4; D uncertain. Per germline, CDR1 SGHVS and CDR2 FQNEAQ. There are 15 residues in the CDR3. Trimming removed 4 bases at V and 3 bases at J, with 12 bases between. In DNA, the CDR3 is TGTGCCAGCAGCTCTGCGGGGAGTCCTAATGAAAAACTGTTTTTT. It is translated as CASSSAGSPNEKLFF.

This chain connects TRBV28 to TRBJ1-2; D is ambiguous. CDR1 and CDR2 from the germline V gene are MDHEN and SYDVKM. This CDR3 has 12 amino acids. V lost 5 bases, J lost 8 bases, and 12 bases lay in between. The CDR3 here is CASSPAGGGYTF. In DNA form, the CDR3 reads TGTGCCAGCAGTCCGGCGGGAGGGGGCTACACCTTC.

This chain connects TRBV5-4 to TRBJ1-2; TRBD1 matches at 9 bases. The V and J ends lost 5 bases and 1 base, in that order; junction bases with no gene match: 18. CDR1 and CDR2 (germline): SGHNT, YYREEE (reference sequence). The CDR3 spans 19 residues. This chain's CDR3 is CASRPSVFWDRAFNYGYTF. The CDR3, as DNA: TGTGCCAGCAGACCATCCGTTTTTTGGGACAGGGCTTTTAACTATGGCTACACCTTC.

V usage is TRBV6-5 and J usage is TRBJ1-5; D is uncertain. The germline V gene encodes CDR1 MNHEY and CDR2 SVGAGI. The CDR3 spans 15 residues. The V end lost 5 bases, the J end lost 5 bases, and 16 bases lay between the germline ends. CDR3 sequence (DNA): TGTGCCAGCAGTCCTCTACGGAGGGCGGATCAGCCCCAGCATTTT. This gives the protein CASSPLRRADQPQHF.

This clone was detected once. The chain recombines TRBV6-6 with TRBJ1-4; D is possibly TRBD1 (6 bases). Germline values: CDR1 MNHNY, CDR2 SVGAGI (reference sequence). Between the trimmed V and J ends, which lost 6 bases and 1 base, there was a span of 9 bases. CDR3 length equals 14 residues. As DNA, the CDR3 is TGTGCCAGCAGACCGGGACAAACTAATGAAAAACTGTTTTTT. Residues: CASRPGQTNEKLFF.

The chain has TRBV5-1 and TRBJ2-7, with 9 bases aligning to TRBD1. The CDR3 runs 14 residues. CDR1 and CDR2 (germline): SGHRS, YFSETQ. The J segment lost 5 bases and the V segment lost 4 bases, leaving 7 bases of the junction unmatched. The CDR3 loop reads CASSAGQGFHEQYF. The DNA for the CDR3 is TGCGCCAGCAGCGCGGGACAGGGTTTCCACGAGCAGTACTTC.